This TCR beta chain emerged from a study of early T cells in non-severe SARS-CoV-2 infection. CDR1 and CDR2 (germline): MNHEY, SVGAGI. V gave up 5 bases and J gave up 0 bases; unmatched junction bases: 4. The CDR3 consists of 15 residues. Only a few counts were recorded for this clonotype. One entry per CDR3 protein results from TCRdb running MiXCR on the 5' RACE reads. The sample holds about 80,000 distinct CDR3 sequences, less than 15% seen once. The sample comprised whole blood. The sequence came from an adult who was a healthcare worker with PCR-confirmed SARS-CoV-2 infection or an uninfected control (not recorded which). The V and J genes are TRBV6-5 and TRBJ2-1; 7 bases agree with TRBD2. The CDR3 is CASSPLANSYNEQFF. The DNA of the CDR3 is TGTGCCAGCAGTCCACTAGCGAACTCCTACAATGAGCAGTTCTTC.